A selection of T cell receptor beta chains follows, all from one sample in a study of blood T cell repertoires in COVID-19. Assay: immunoSEQ multiplex PCR; the TCRdb copy retains only in-frame clones and omits some. The table records approximately 110,000 clones, more than 80% of them present only once. Input material: peripheral blood. The receptor source for this set is a woman aged 45 to 65 with acute or convalescent COVID-19. The CDR3 runs from the conserved cysteine through the conserved F or W. A D gene is named only where the DNA matches it firmly. Clone size appears in some rows only: once, few, many, or a class for an expanded clone.

TRBV28	18	NA	NA	TRBJ1-6	CASSLYGGKGLYNSPLHF	TGTGCCAGCAGTTTATACGGGGGAAAGGGCCTCTATAATTCACCCCTCCACTTT
TRBV6-5	16	few	TRBD1	TRBJ1-3	CASSYGQGSLGNTIYF	TGTGCCAGCAGTTACGGACAGGGCTCGCTCGGAAACACCATATATTTT
TRBV24-1	13	NA	NA	TRBJ1-1	CATSDPGDTEAFF	TGTGCCACCAGTGACCCCGGGGACACCGAGGCTTTCTTT
TRBV18	14	NA	NA	TRBJ1-6	CASSGGTGATPLHF	TGTGCCAGCTCCGGGGGGACGGGGGCAACACCCCTCCACTTT
TRBV14	13	NA	NA	TRBJ1-1	CASSYGQLNEAFF	TGTGCCAGCAGCTATGGACAGCTTAATGAAGCTTTCTTT
TRBV6-5	14	NA	TRBD1	TRBJ2-5	CASKRDRGRETQYF	TGTGCCAGCAAACGAGACAGGGGTAGAGAGACCCAGTACTTC
TRBV3-1/TRBV3-2	16	NA	TRBD1	TRBJ1-6	CASRPRQGRGASPLHF	TGTGCCAGCAGGCCACGACAGGGAAGGGGCGCATCACCCCTCCACTTT
TRBV28	15	NA	NA	TRBJ1-4	CASSLVSSPGEKLFF	TGTGCCAGCAGTTTAGTTAGCAGCCCTGGGGAAAAACTGTTTTTT
TRBV28	15	NA	TRBD1	TRBJ1-1	CASSPSGQGRGEAFF	TGTGCCAGCAGCCCTAGCGGACAGGGGAGGGGTGAAGCTTTCTTT
TRBV20-1	13	NA	NA	TRBJ1-5	CSASTRDNQPQHF	TGCAGTGCTAGTACGAGGGATAATCAGCCCCAGCATTTT
TRBV5-4	14	NA	TRBD1	TRBJ2-3	CASSLDRGLDTQYF	TGTGCCAGCAGCCTAGACAGGGGGCTAGATACGCAGTATTTT
TRBV7-2	14	NA	NA	TRBJ2-7	CASSLSVSGREQYF	TGTGCCAGCAGCTTATCGGTCAGCGGGCGCGAGCAGTACTTC
TRBV5-5	14	NA	NA	TRBJ1-1	CASSLPGMGSEAFF	TGTGCCAGCAGCTTGCCCGGCATGGGCTCTGAAGCTTTCTTT
TRBV3-1/TRBV3-2	15	NA	TRBD1	TRBJ1-2	CASSQSDRGNYGYTF	TGTGCCAGCAGCCAATCCGACAGGGGGAACTATGGCTACACCTTC
TRBV7-2	14	once	NA	TRBJ1-1	CASSSSEGATEAFF	TGTGCCAGCAGCTCCTCAGAAGGGGCCACTGAAGCTTTCTTT
TRBV19	14	NA	TRBD1	TRBJ1-5	CASSIRQGGQPQHF	TGTGCCAGTAGTATCCGACAGGGCGGACAGCCCCAGCATTTT
TRBV24-1	11	NA	NA	TRBJ1-2	CATSDFNGYTF	TGTGCCACCAGTGATTTTAATGGCTACACCTTC
TRBV19	13	NA	NA	TRBJ1-1	CASSPGLVTEAFF	TGTGCCAGTAGTCCAGGGCTGGTCACTGAAGCTTTCTTT
TRBV6-5	15	NA	NA	TRBJ1-6	CASSTQGTYNSPLHF	TGTGCCAGCAGCACACAGGGAACTTATAATTCACCCCTCCACTTT
TRBV4-2	18	NA	TRBD2	TRBJ2-3	CASSPWGSGAGGSDTQYF	TGTGCCAGCAGCCCTTGGGGCAGCGGGGCGGGGGGAAGCGATACGCAGTATTTT
TRBV11-2	13	NA	TRBD1	TRBJ1-2	CASSRDSNYGYTF	TGTGCCAGCAGCCGGGACAGTAACTATGGCTACACCTTC
TRBV5-1	16	NA	TRBD1	TRBJ2-1	CASSPGGQGEYNEQFF	TGCGCCAGCAGCCCGGGGGGACAGGGGGAATACAATGAGCAGTTCTTC
TRBV10-1	19	once	TRBD2	TRBJ2-3	CASSDFGGRAGTDSGTQYF	TGCGCCAGCAGTGATTTCGGCGGGAGGGCCGGAACAGATAGCGGTACGCAGTATTTT
TRBV9	12	NA	NA	TRBJ2-3	CASSYWEDTQYF	TGTGCCAGCAGCTACTGGGAGGATACGCAGTATTTT